The 5 T cell receptor beta chains below all came from one sample that was sequenced in a study of shared clonotypes between healthy human individuals. Profiling relied on immunoSEQ multiplex PCR, and the TCRdb table lists in-frame clones only, not all of them. The sample consists of roughly 500,000 clones, around 96% of them appearing once. What was sequenced was naive CD4+ T cells sorted from blood. Subset specified: CD45RA+ positively selected. The receptors stem from a woman aged 30 to 39 in good health.

The chain is built from TRBV7-9 and TRBJ2-7, with 15 bases identical to TRBD2. Per the germline V gene, CDR1 is SEHNR and CDR2 is FQNEAQ (reference sequence). The CDR3 is 18 amino acids. Trimming at V came to 3 bases and at J to 0 bases, leaving 6 bases not matched to a gene. The CDR3 sequence: CASSLGLAGGASSYEQYF. The DNA of the CDR3 is TGTGCCAGCAGCTTGGGACTAGCGGGAGGAGCTAGCTCCTACGAGCAGTACTTC. Variable domain in full (rest from reference TRBV7-9 and TRBJ2-7): DTGVSQNPRHKITKRGQNVTFRCDPISEHNRLYWYRQTLGQGPEFLTYFQNEAQLEKSRLLSDRFSAERPKGSFSTLEIQRTEQGDSAMYLCASSLGLAGGASSYEQYFGPGTRLTVT.

This clone was recorded once. This rearrangement joins TRBV4-2 to TRBJ2-2; D not certain. V lost 2 bases and J lost 5, with 9 bases in between. The CDR3 is made up of 14 amino acids. Germline-derived CDR1 and CDR2 are LGHNA and YNFKEQ. CDR3 in DNA: TGTGCCAGCAGCCAATTCAGCGAAACCGGGGAGCTGTTTTTT. This codes for CASSQFSETGELFF.

The V and J genes are TRBV28 and TRBJ2-5; either TRBD1 or TRBD2 may supply D (5 bases each). V lost 2 bases and J 9 bases, leaving 16 bases between the germline ends. Germline V CDR1 and CDR2: MDHEN, SYDVKM. The CDR3 is 14 residues long. The CDR3 DNA sequence: TGTGCCAGCAGTTTAGGGTTCGGGGACCGGCCCCAGTACTTC. Encoded protein: CASSLGFGDRPQYF.

The chain combines TRBV5-4 with TRBJ2-7; the D is unclear. V was cut by 4 bases and J by 3 bases, with 14 bases left in between. CDR1 is SGHNT, CDR2 YYREEE, per germline (reference sequence). The CDR3 runs 14 residues. This CDR3 is CASSLGPINYEQYF. In nucleotides, the CDR3 is TGTGCCAGCAGCCTTGGACCTATAAACTACGAGCAGTACTTC.

The chain has TRBV28 and TRBJ1-1, with D unclear. Germline V gene lookup returns CDR1 MDHEN and CDR2 SYDVKM. The CDR3 contains 15 residues. Trimming cost V 8 bases and J 0 bases, with 16 bases left between them. CDR3: CASLRRSLMNTEAFF. CDR3 in DNA: TGTGCCAGCCTCCGGAGGTCCCTCATGAACACTGAAGCTTTCTTT.